The 32 T cell receptor beta chains in this list originate from one sample, sequenced in a study of T cell clonality in common variable immunodeficiency. The data were produced by immunoSEQ multiplex PCR, yet TCRdb's version contains in-frame clones alone and is incomplete. Listed for the sample are 40,000 to 45,000 clones, none seen a single time. Sequencing was performed on peripheral blood mononuclear cells. The receptor source for this set is a person aged 18 to 75 in good health.

This clone was recorded a few times. The read terminates 3 residues ahead of where the CDR3 ends, so the germline J gene completes it. The chain recombines TRBV10-2 with TRBJ2-2, with TRBD1 matching 10 bases. The V gene's germline CDR1 is WSHSY and CDR2 SAAADI. V shed 4 bases and J 7 bases; nucleotides not matched to a gene: 3. This CDR3 has 14 residues. Here the CDR3 reads CASSGTGGGGELFF. Partial CDR3 DNA: TGCGCCAGCAGTGGGACAGGGGGGGGCGGGGAG.

This clone has ten or more counts. The missing CDR3 end, 3 residues past where the read stops, is filled in from the germline J gene. This chain joins TRBV5-1 and TRBJ2-6; unclear D gene. Deletions cut 2 bases from V and 0 bases from J, with 15 bases between. Germline assignment: CDR1 SGHRS and CDR2 YFSETQ. This CDR3 contains 18 residues. The CDR3 reads CASSFTVAENSGANVLTF. CDR3 bases read: TGCGCCAGCAGCTTTACGGTGGCGGAGAACTCTGGGGCCAACGTC.

This clone was observed at least ten times. The read is 3 residues too short to cover the CDR3 end, so that end is filled in from the germline J gene. Other DNA sequences in the sample encode the same CDR3. The genes are TRBV5-6 and TRBJ2-7, with D possibly matching TRBD2 (5 bases). The V end lost 2 bases, the J end lost 2 bases, and 11 bases lay between the germline ends. Germline CDR1 reads SGHDT; CDR2 reads YYEEEE. This CDR3 region has 14 residues. The sequenced CDR3 bases are TGTGCCAGCAGCTTTTCCGGGGTACCCTACGAG. It specifies CASSFSGVPYE. In full, the CDR3 is CASSFSGVPYEQYF.

This clone was counted many times. The read ends 3 residues early relative to the CDR3; the germline J gene fills the gap. V is TRBV19 and J is TRBJ2-5; D is ambiguous. Germline CDR1 LNHDA, CDR2 SQIVND (reference sequence). Trimming stripped 6 bases from V and 0 bases from J, with 8 bases between. The CDR3 totals 13 residues. The covered CDR3 bases are TGTGCCAGTAGGCGAAAAAACCAAGAGACC. It codes for CASRRKNQET. The complete CDR3 sequence is CASRRKNQETQYF.

This clone has at least ten counts. One end of the junction fails to match germline, which may point to a read error. Sequencing ends 3 residues short of the CDR3 end; the germline J gene provides the rest. The chain employs TRBV7-7 and TRBJ2-3, with D maybe TRBD2 (5 bases). Germline V gives CDR1 SSHAT, CDR2 FNYEAQ (reference sequence). The CDR3 is 15 residues long. The CDR3 loop reads CASSLGLSSTDTQYF. CDR3 DNA (partial): TGTGCTAGCAGCCTCGGACTGTCTAGCACAGATACG.

This clone came up a few times. Mismatch with germline at one junction end may stem from a read error. The read ends 3 residues early relative to the CDR3; the germline J gene fills the gap. The chain has TRBV7-6 and TRBJ1-1; a weak D match, TRBD1 (5 bases). The CDR3 spans 15 residues. Germline V gene data show CDR1 as SGHVS and CDR2 as FNYEAQ. This CDR3 is CASRLGSQGNTEAFF. The covered CDR3 bases are TGTGCCAGCCGCTTAGGGTCCCAGGGGAACACTGAA. Full variable domain (rest looked up from reference TRBV7-6 and TRBJ1-1): GAGVSQSPRYKVTKRGQDVALRCDPISGHVSLYWYRQALGQGPEFLTYFNYEAQQDKSGLPNDRFSAERPEGSISTLTIQRTEQRDSAMYRCASRLGSQGNTEAFFGQGTRLTVV.

With respect to this clone: The read halts 3 residues ahead of the CDR3 end, with the missing end drawn from the germline J gene. This chain uses TRBV23-1 with TRBJ2-3, with TRBD1 matching 7 bases. TRBV23-1 has ORF status, its function being uncertain. The length of the CDR3 is 18 residues. CDR3 sequence reads: CASSQGQDQLYSNQPQYF. The sequenced part of the CDR3 DNA is TGCGCCAGCAGTCAAGGACAGGACCAGCTATATAGCAATCAGCCG.

This clone was seen repeatedly, ten times or more. The missing CDR3 end, 3 residues past where the read stops, is filled in from the germline J gene. The chain employs TRBV5-1 and TRBJ2-6; D is possibly TRBD1 (6 bases). CDR1 is SGHRS and CDR2 is YFSETQ in the germline V gene. This CDR3 is built from 15 residues. Trimming cost V 0 bases and J 4 bases, with 8 bases left between them. Here the CDR3 reads CASSLGGQGANVLTF. The part of the CDR3 DNA that was read is TGCGCCAGCAGCTTGGGGGGGCAGGGGGCCAACGTC. The whole variable domain, remainder taken from reference TRBV5-1 and TRBJ2-6, is KAGVTQTPRYLIKTRGQQVTLSCSPISGHRSVSWYQQTPGQGLQFLFEYFSETQRNKGNFPGRFSGRQFSNSRSEMNVSTLELGDSALYLCASSLGGQGANVLTFGAGSRLTVL.

The table lists this clone with many counts. The observed sequence ends 3 residues before the CDR3 terminus, with the missing tail filled in from the germline J gene. The chain has TRBV20-1 and TRBJ2-7; TRBD1 aligns across 10 bases. The CDR3 extends over 16 amino acids. Germline CDR1 and CDR2: DFQATT and SNEGSKA (reference sequence). V shed 2 bases, J shed 0 bases, and the junction held 7 bases outside the gene matches. The CDR3 sequence: CSARPTGTGVSYEQYF. Partial CDR3 DNA: TGCAGTGCTAGACCAACCGGGACAGGGGTCTCCTACGAG.

In its sample, this clone was seen many times. The read stops 3 residues short of the end of the CDR3; the missing end is completed from the germline J gene. The rearrangement uses TRBV5-1 and TRBJ2-1; maybe TRBD1 (5 bases). Trimming took 0 bases from V and 6 from J, leaving 13 bases between them. Germline V gene data show CDR1 as SGHRS and CDR2 as YFSETQ. The CDR3 contains 15 residues. The CDR3 DNA, read in part, is TGCGCCAGCAGCTTGGAATCAGGGAAACTCAATGAG. Protein product: CASSLESGKLNE. The full CDR3 is CASSLESGKLNEQFF.

This clone was detected ten times or more. The read terminates 3 residues before the CDR3 end, so the remaining end is supplied by the germline J gene. The chain links TRBV18 to TRBJ2-5; 7 bases are shared with TRBD1. J was trimmed by 4 bases and V by 3 bases; bases with no gene match: 14. CDR1 is KGHSH and CDR2 is LQKENI in the germline V gene. There are 17 residues in the CDR3. The part of the CDR3 DNA that was read is TGTGCCAGCTCACCCCTTGCTACCGGGACAGCGGCAGAGACC. Translating it yields CASSPLATGTAAET. The CDR3 reads in full as CASSPLATGTAAETQYF.

This clone was picked up many times. Coverage ceases 3 residues before the CDR3 finishes, and the germline J gene fills in the end. The chain has TRBV29-1 and TRBJ1-2; 9 bases match TRBD1. The germline CDR1 and CDR2 sequences are SQVTM and ANQGSEA. The CDR3 runs to 13 residues. V lost 8 bases, J lost 2 bases, and 6 bases stayed unmatched. Incomplete CDR3 DNA: TGCAGCACGGGACAGGGACTAAACTATGGC. This sequence encodes CSTGQGLNYG. The entire CDR3 is CSTGQGLNYGYTF.

This clone was seen many times. CDR3 region: CASREGASGYEQYF. CDR3 DNA, as far as it was read: TGTGCCAGCAGGGAAGGGGCGTCCGGCTACGAG. This sequence joins TRBV5-4 and TRBJ2-7; D is perhaps TRBD1 (5 bases). From the germline J gene comes the end of the CDR3, since the read stops 3 residues before it. V lost 5 bases to trimming and J lost 3 bases, with 15 bases between them. Germline CDR1 is SGHNT and CDR2 is YYREEE (reference sequence). The length of the CDR3 is 14 residues.

There are many counts of this clone. The CDR3 sequence: CASSLNNANEKLFF. The covered CDR3 bases are TGCGCCAGCAGCTTGAACAACGCTAATGAAAAA. This chain links TRBV5-1 with TRBJ1-4; D unclear. The read gets to within 3 residues of the CDR3 end, and the germline J gene fills in the rest. Germline V gives CDR1 SGHRS, CDR2 YFSETQ. V lost 1 base and J 3 bases, leaving 7 bases between the germline ends. The CDR3 contains 14 residues.

As concerns this clone: The CDR3 is cut off 3 residues early in the read; its end comes from the germline J gene. The V gene is TRBV7-9, the J gene TRBJ1-2; D is ambiguous. This CDR3 is 14 amino acids long. Germline V gene data show CDR1 as SEHNR and CDR2 as FQNEAQ (reference sequence). CDR3 loop: CASSSRLAYNDYTF. CDR3 DNA (partial): TGTGCCAGCAGCTCTCGACTAGCCTACAATGAC.

This clone was observed at least ten times. The CDR3 is cut off 3 residues early in the read; its end comes from the germline J gene. V gene TRBV19 combines with J gene TRBJ2-7; D is ambiguous. Between the trimmed V and J ends, which lost 4 bases and 1 base, there was a span of 17 bases. The length of the CDR3 is 16 residues. CDR1 is LNHDA, CDR2 SQIVND, per germline (reference sequence). This chain's CDR3 is CASSRSPGGTSYEQYF. The part of the CDR3 DNA that was read is TGTGCCAGTAGTAGGTCCCCTGGCGGAACTTCCTACGAG.

This clone was recorded at least ten times. The read terminates 3 residues ahead of where the CDR3 ends, so the germline J gene completes it. This chain links TRBV9 with TRBJ2-1; 9 nucleotides line up with TRBD2. CDR1 is SGDLS, CDR2 YYNGEE, per germline. V lost 0 bases, J lost 3 bases, and 4 bases stayed unmatched. The CDR3 is 16 amino acids. CDR3 sequence: CASSVAVSGSYNEQFF. The CDR3 bases that were read are TGTGCCAGCAGCGTAGCTGTTAGCGGGAGCTACAATGAG.

Ten or more counts support this clone. Sequencing ends 3 residues short of the CDR3 end; the germline J gene provides the rest. This chain links TRBV4-2 with TRBJ1-2, with no clear D. Germline lookup yields CDR1 LGHNA and CDR2 YNFKEQ. V lost 0 bases and J lost 3, with 11 bases in between. The CDR3 sequence is 15 residues long. CDR3 amino acids: CASSQESGSYYGYTF. Partial CDR3 DNA: TGTGCCAGCAGCCAAGAATCGGGGTCCTACTATGGC.

This clone has a count of ten or more. With the read ending 3 residues before the CDR3 end, the germline J gene is used to fill in that end. V usage is TRBV5-1 and J usage is TRBJ1-1; D gene uncertain. Germline V gene data show CDR1 as SGHRS and CDR2 as YFSETQ. CDR3 length: 15 amino acids. The V end lost 4 bases, the J end lost 0 bases, and 13 bases lay between the germline ends. The DNA read from the CDR3 is TGCGCCAGCAGCCGGGCCGGGGTCATGAACACTGAA. This translates into CASSRAGVMNTE. The whole CDR3 sequence is CASSRAGVMNTEAFF.

This clone was counted ten times or more. CDR3 sequence reads: CASSLEGRIEYEQYF. CDR3 DNA (partial): TGTGCCAGCAGCTTAGAGGGGCGAATTGAGTACGAG. The chain is built from TRBV11-2 and TRBJ2-7; tentatively, D is TRBD1 (5 bases). The sequenced fragment ends 3 residues before the CDR3 boundary, so the rest is inferred from the germline J gene. The V gene's germline CDR1 is SGHAT and CDR2 FQNNGV. The V and J ends lost 0 bases and 4 bases respectively, with 13 bases between them. The CDR3 is made up of 15 amino acids. Complete variable domain (other parts from reference TRBV11-2 and TRBJ2-7): EAGVAQSPRYKIIEKRQSVAFWCNPISGHATLYWYQQILGQGPKLLIQFQNNGVVDDSQLPKDRFSAERLKGVDSTLKIQPAKLEDSAVYLCASSLEGRIEYEQYFGPGTRLTVT.

This clone appeared a few times. CDR3 loop: CASSPRTSGRNEQFF. CDR3 DNA (partial): TGTGCCAGCAGTCCTCGGACTAGCGGGAGGAATGAG. The chain combines TRBV11-1 with TRBJ2-1, with 14 bases fitting TRBD2. From the germline J gene comes the end of the CDR3, since the read stops 3 residues before it. The V gene end was trimmed by 6 bases and the J gene end by 7 bases; junction bases not matched to a gene: 5. CDR3 length: 15 amino acids. Looked up from germline, CDR1 is SGHAT and CDR2 is FQDESV (reference sequence).

This clone was seen ten or more times. The read finishes 3 residues shy of the CDR3 end, and the germline J gene is used to complete it. The V gene is TRBV30, the J gene TRBJ1-1; D not resolved. The CDR3 is 14 residues long. Trimming pared 0 bases from V and 0 bases from J, leaving 8 bases between. Germline values: CDR1 GTSNPN, CDR2 SVGIG (reference sequence). CDR3 bases read: TGTGCCTGGAGTGTCGAGAGGGTGAACACTGAA. Its protein product is CAWSVERVNTE. The whole CDR3 protein reads CAWSVERVNTEAFF.

This clone was recorded at least ten times. From the germline J gene comes the end of the CDR3, since the read stops 3 residues before it. The chain is built from TRBV5-1 and TRBJ2-7; 9 bases align to TRBD1. This CDR3 is 14 amino acids long. The J segment lost 6 bases and the V segment lost 4 bases, leaving 8 bases of the junction unmatched. Germline assignment: CDR1 SGHRS and CDR2 YFSETQ. Here the CDR3 reads CASSGGTGFGEQYF. The DNA read from the CDR3 is TGCGCCAGCAGCGGAGGGACAGGGTTTGGCGAG.

Note on this clone: The read terminates 3 residues ahead of where the CDR3 ends, so the germline J gene completes it. The V and J genes are TRBV7-6 and TRBJ1-2, with D uncertain. This CDR3 contains 16 residues. Germline CDR1 SGHVS, CDR2 FNYEAQ. CDR3 region: CASSLDGGSSIDTYTF. The part of the CDR3 DNA that was read is TGTGCCAGCAGCCTGGACGGCGGGAGCAGCATAGATACC. The whole variable domain, filled in from reference TRBV7-6 and TRBJ1-2, reads GAGVSQSPRYKVTKRGQDVALRCDPISGHVSLYWYRQALGQGPEFLTYFNYEAQQDKSGLPNDRFSAERPEGSISTLTIQRTEQRDSAMYRCASSLDGGSSIDTYTFGSGTRLTVV.

This clone appeared many times. The read ends 3 residues before the CDR3 terminus; that terminus is restored from the germline J gene. The chain links TRBV9 to TRBJ1-2; no clear D gene. The CDR3 contains 12 residues. V was pared by 2 bases and J by 5 bases, with 7 bases between. Germline assignment: CDR1 SGDLS and CDR2 YYNGEE. The CDR3 loop reads CASSVSRYGYTF. Incomplete CDR3 DNA: TGTGCCAGCAGCGTTTCTAGGTATGGC.

This clone has ten or more counts. The CDR3 end is not reached by the read, which stops 3 residues before it; the germline J gene fills it in. The chain has TRBV18 and TRBJ1-4; D is unresolved. CDR1 is KGHSH, CDR2 LQKENI, per germline. V lost 4 bases to trimming and J lost 6 bases, with 3 bases between them. The CDR3 has 11 residues. The covered CDR3 bases are TGTGCCAGCTCACAGGATGAAAAA. Amino acid sequence: CASSQDEK. The whole CDR3 reads CASSQDEKLFF.

This clone has at least ten counts. The read finishes 3 residues shy of the CDR3 end, and the germline J gene is used to complete it. The rearrangement uses TRBV7-3 and TRBJ2-7; 9 positions match TRBD2. V gave up 2 bases and J gave up 5 bases; unmatched junction bases: 7. The germline CDR1 and CDR2 sequences are SGHTA and FQGTGA. The CDR3 runs 15 residues. The DNA read from the CDR3 is TGTGCCAGCAGCTTAGTAGCGGGAGACCCCCACGAG. Protein product: CASSLVAGDPHE. The whole CDR3 region reads CASSLVAGDPHEQYF.

This clone was observed many times. The same CDR3 arises from other DNA sequences in this sample as well. CDR3 amino acids: CASSLALLAGDTQYF. The DNA read from the CDR3 is TGCGCCAGCAGCTTGGCCCTTTTAGCGGGAGATACG. The chain has TRBV5-1 and TRBJ2-3, with 7 bases lining up with TRBD2. The read falls 3 residues short of the CDR3 end, and the missing part is taken from the germline J gene. Trimming cost V 0 bases and J 5 bases; bases outside gene matches: 6. Germline CDR1 is SGHRS and CDR2 is YFSETQ. This CDR3 is 15 amino acids long. Looking up the rest from reference TRBV5-1 and TRBJ2-3 gives the full variable domain: KAGVTQTPRYLIKTRGQQVTLSCSPISGHRSVSWYQQTPGQGLQFLFEYFSETQRNKGNFPGRFSGRQFSNSRSEMNVSTLELGDSALYLCASSLALLAGDTQYFGPGTRLTVL.

The sample holds many counts of this clone. The sequence runs out 3 residues before the end of the CDR3; the remainder is reconstructed from the germline J gene. The chain employs TRBV7-2 and TRBJ1-2; D is undetermined. This CDR3 comprises 12 residues. CDR1 is SGHTA, CDR2 FQGNSA, per germline. CDR3 DNA (partial): TGTGCCAGCAGCTTAGCCGGGTACGGC. Amino acid sequence: CASSLAGYG. The whole CDR3 is CASSLAGYGYTF.

This clone was observed a handful of times. From the germline J gene comes the end of the CDR3, since the read stops 3 residues before it. V gene TRBV11-2 combines with J gene TRBJ1-2; tentative D call: TRBD1 (6 bases). This CDR3 is 14 amino acids long. V dropped 1 base and J dropped 6 bases, with 12 bases sitting between them. The V gene's germline CDR1 is SGHAT and CDR2 FQNNGV. The CDR3 is CASSLGQGNNGYTF. Incomplete CDR3 DNA: TGTGCCAGCAGCTTAGGCCAGGGGAATAATGGC.

There are a few counts of this clone. The observed sequence ends 3 residues before the CDR3 terminus, with the missing tail filled in from the germline J gene. This chain uses TRBV6-4 with TRBJ1-2; D is unclear. The CDR3 extends over 15 amino acids. Germline lookup yields CDR1 MRHNA and CDR2 SNTAGT. The covered CDR3 bases are TGTGCCAGCAGTGGGACTAGCGGGAGCACAGATACC. The encoded protein is CASSGTSGSTDT. The whole CDR3 protein is CASSGTSGSTDTYTF.

CDR3 bases read: TGCAGTGCTAGACAGGGGGGAGGGCTCTACGAG. Amino acid sequence: CSARQGGGLYE. The full CDR3 is CSARQGGGLYEQYF. This chain connects TRBV20-1 to TRBJ2-7; either TRBD1 or TRBD2 may supply D (7 bases each). The read comes to an end 3 residues before the CDR3 does, leaving the germline J gene to fill in the end. Germline V gives CDR1 DFQATT, CDR2 SNEGSKA (reference sequence). This CDR3 is 14 amino acids long. Trimming took 2 bases from V and 3 from J, leaving 14 bases between them.